This TCR beta chain was captured by sequencing in a study of blood T cell repertoires in COVID-19. TCRdb's copy holds only in-frame clones and misses some; the assay was immunoSEQ multiplex PCR. Counted here are 65,000 to 75,000 clones, 85% to 90% occurring once; the ten biggest clones make up just under 4.5%. In germline, CDR1 is SGHTA, CDR2 FQGTGA. The CDR3 extends over 13 amino acids. The V end was cut by 3 bases, the J end by 7 bases, with 10 bases between. The sequencing input was peripheral blood. The TCR originated in a man in his fifties or sixties with active COVID-19. V and J are TRBV7-3 and TRBJ2-1; the D gene is possibly TRBD2 (6 bases). DNA for the CDR3: TGTGCCAGCAGCTTCGGAGGGGATAATGAGCAGTTCTTC. This translates into CASSFGGDNEQFF.